This TCR beta chain was obtained from a study of vaccination effects on CD4 cells after COVID-19 (dated by TCRdb to 2022 to 2024). With respect to the entire study: Each participant received two doses of an mRNA SARS-CoV-2 vaccine, either BNT162b2 or mRNA-1273. SARS-CoV-2 spike-specific CD4+ TCR repertoires from before and after mRNA vaccination were compared in COVID-19 convalescent patients and in infection-naive vaccine recipients. The full study included some 10 COVID-19 convalescent patients and a few SARS-CoV-2-naive healthy vaccine recipients. Cultures from other donors in the study were sequenced using the Oncomine TCR Beta short-read assay on an Illumina iSeq 100.

Via the germline V gene, CDR1 is ENHRY and CDR2 SYGVKD. Including cysteine and phenylalanine, the CDR3 has 14 amino acids. Solely the CDR3 DNA is kept, with 42 bases framed from the first base. At the junction V is shortened by 6 bases and J by 4 bases; bases outside the gene matches: 7. This clone has only a few counts. The clone's antigen remains unknown. Within one base of it there is no much larger clone, and no base qualities were kept. Summary of the overall study and its limitations: Among healthy vaccine recipients, nearly all vaccine-induced clones were SARS-CoV-2 mono-reactive, and just 1 of 255 was cross-reactive with common cold coronaviruses. At late post-vaccination timepoints, both infection-induced and vaccine-induced clones showed marked clonal contraction, consistent with waning T cell responses. The study was limited by a small number of convalescent patients, and early post-infection timepoints were lacking.

To identify antigen-specific CD4+ T cell clonotypes by their expansion, the ViraFEST assay first stimulated PBMC with viral peptide pools and then applied TCR sequencing. After approximately 11 days of culture, CD4+ T cells were isolated with the EasySep CD4+ T cell isolation kit. The absence of prior SARS-CoV-2 infection in healthy vaccine recipients was confirmed by negative nucleocapsid antibodies before and after vaccination. Some 2 million PBMC per well were cultured in IMDM with around 5% human AB serum, 8.5 to 10 IU/ml IL-2 and gentamicin, plus 10 ug/ml peptides. On days 3 and 7, half of the culture medium was replaced with fresh IL-2-containing medium. Each peptide stimulation condition was cultured in triplicate wells unless otherwise noted. PBMC were separated from whole blood using Ficoll-Paque Plus gradient centrifugation and were then either cryopreserved at -140C or used fresh. Overlapping peptide pools spanned the spike proteins of SARS-CoV-2 and the common cold coronaviruses HCoV-NL63, HCoV-OC43 and HCoV-229E. Genomic DNA was extracted from cultured CD4+ T cells with the QIAamp micro DNA kit.

The protocol used for the library was the immunoSEQ multiplex PCR assay. DNA from the CD4+ T cells that had been cultured and isolated underwent TCR beta CDR3 sequencing. In the authors' own workflow: Non-productive TCR sequences were discarded, and reads were trimmed to the CDR3 region, with only CDR3s of 7 or more amino acids retained. Antigen-specific clonotypes were identified using the MANAFEST web app by comparison of expansion in peptide wells against reference cultures. To count as positive, a clone had to show expansion at FDR<0.05 compared with the reference and with all other wells, an odds ratio above 5, and a frequency above 0.1% in two replicate wells. Cross-reactive clonotypes were defined as significantly expanded in SARS-CoV-2 spike wells and in at least one common cold coronavirus spike condition. Levenshtein distance calculated with the stringdist R package was used to assess CDR3 similarity, and unrooted trees were constructed with ape in R 3.6.1. Sourced from immuneACCESS, this table was stored by TCRdb with only in-frame sequences that have V and J called. A share of the clones is absent; for the studies checked, an unresolved V gene accounts for under half, and the remainder has no known explanation. Clone size and the V and J calls come from that table; the DNA yielded D and trimming. The sample table holds approximately 87,000 clones, of which about 74% were seen once. Of the sample, approximately 1.9% is held by the ten largest clones.

The sequenced sample was CD4+ T cells from PBMCs cultured with HCoV-229E spike peptides, obtained before COVID-19 vaccination. The cell subset or site label, as the study defines it: HCoV-229E spike overlapping peptide pool stimulation. The sequence derives from a human donor who received a COVID-19 vaccine. The V gene is TRBV10-3 and the J gene is TRBJ1-1, and TRBD1 aligns with 8 junction nucleotides. The CDR3 corresponds to CAIRDRGVATEAFF. The DNA sequence reads TGTGCCATCAGAGACAGGGGTGTGGCCACTGAAGCTTTCTTT.